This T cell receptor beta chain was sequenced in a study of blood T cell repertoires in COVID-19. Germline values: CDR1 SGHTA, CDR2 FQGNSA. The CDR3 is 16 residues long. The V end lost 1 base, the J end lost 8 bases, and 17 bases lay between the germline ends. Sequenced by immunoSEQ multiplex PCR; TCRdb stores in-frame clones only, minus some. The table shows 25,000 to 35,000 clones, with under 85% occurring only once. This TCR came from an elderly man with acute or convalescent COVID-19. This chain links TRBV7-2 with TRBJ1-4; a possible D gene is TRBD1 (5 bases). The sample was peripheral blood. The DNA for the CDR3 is TGTGCCAGCAGCTTAGGATACGGGGGTTGGGGCGAAAAACTGTTTTTT. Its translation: CASSLGYGGWGEKLFF.